The sequence of this TCR beta chain was determined in a study of CD8 T cells in Susac syndrome. This CDR3 has 16 amino acids. CDR1 and CDR2 (germline): SGHRS, YFSETQ. Trimming removed 4 bases from V and 2 bases from J, with 16 bases in between. With random hexamers, reverse transcription was performed on roughly 0.45 to 1 ug of RNA. TCRdb reprocessed the immunoSEQ multiplex PCR reads with MiXCR, giving one entry per CDR3 protein. The sample consists of 150,000 to 190,000 distinct CDR3 sequences, 95% to 96% of them appearing once. The rearrangement joins TRBV5-1 to TRBJ1-5; a possible D gene is TRBD1 (6 bases). The sample comprised CD8+ T cells from PBMCs. This TCR derives from a human donor with multiple sclerosis. In nucleotides, the CDR3 is TGCGCCAGCAGCCCTACAGGGCCCCCGGGCAATCAGCCCCAGCATTTT. Translated: CASSPTGPPGNQPQHF.